Listed here are 19 T cell receptor beta chains from one sample, sequenced in a study of shared clonotypes between healthy human individuals. Assay used: immunoSEQ multiplex PCR; TCRdb lists only in-frame clones, some missing. Seen here are around 370,000 clones, roughly 96% observed once, and the top ten hold more than 0.3%. Sequencing used memory CD8+ T cells sorted from blood. Subset of the sample: CD45RO+ cells pooled with CCR7-negative TemRA cells. These receptors were obtained from a young man in good health.

The V and J genes are TRBV5-1 and TRBJ2-1, with 7 bases that match TRBD2. From germline, CDR1 is SGHRS and CDR2 YFSETQ. The CDR3 sequence is 14 residues long. V was pared by 4 bases and J by 3 bases, with 4 bases of the junction left unmatched. Here the CDR3 reads CASSGRAGYNEQFF. CDR3 sequence (DNA): TGCGCCAGCAGCGGGAGGGCCGGCTACAATGAGCAGTTCTTC.

The V and J genes are TRBV28 and TRBJ2-5; TRBD1 is a possible D gene (6 bases). The CDR3 is 14 residues long. Trimming removed 6 bases at V and 2 bases at J, with 13 bases between. Germline-derived CDR1 and CDR2 are MDHEN and SYDVKM. CDR3 residues: CASRSQGWQETQYF. CDR3 DNA: TGTGCCAGCAGGTCACAGGGTTGGCAAGAGACCCAGTACTTC.

The count of this clone is one. The chain joins TRBV5-1 to TRBJ2-1; TRBD2 aligns across 7 bases. Germline loops: CDR1 SGHRS, CDR2 YFSETQ. There are 14 residues in the CDR3. The junction had 4 bases not matched to a gene; V was cut back by 2 bases and J by 5 bases. Here the CDR3 reads CASSLLATNNEQFF. The CDR3 bases are TGCGCCAGCAGCTTACTAGCGACTAACAATGAGCAGTTCTTC.

The chain carries TRBV18 and TRBJ1-4; D might be TRBD1 (5 bases). This CDR3 has 15 residues. V was cut by 3 bases and J by 8 bases, with 16 bases left in between. Germline V gene data show CDR1 as KGHSH and CDR2 as LQKENI. The CDR3 loop reads CASSPRQGTDEKLFF. DNA of the CDR3: TGTGCCAGCTCACCGAGACAAGGGACCGACGAAAAACTGTTTTTT.

The chain uses TRBV6-5 and TRBJ2-1; 7 positions match TRBD2. The CDR3 length is 15 residues. Germline loops: CDR1 MNHEY, CDR2 SVGAGI. Germline trimming cut 6 bases from V and 7 bases from J; bases unmatched to any gene: 12. CDR3 sequence reads: CASSLTSYDENEQFF. Written as DNA, the CDR3 is TGTGCCAGCAGCCTGACTAGCTATGACGAGAATGAGCAGTTCTTC.

This clone was counted between two and nine times. This rearrangement joins TRBV9 to TRBJ1-2; D call uncertain. The V gene's germline CDR1 is SGDLS and CDR2 YYNGEE. The V and J ends lost 0 bases and 0 bases respectively, with 3 bases between them. This CDR3 comprises 13 residues. Written as DNA, the CDR3 is TGTGCCAGCAGCGTAGCAGCTAACTATGGCTACACCTTC. It yields the protein CASSVAANYGYTF.

This clone was seen a handful of times. This chain connects TRBV2 to TRBJ2-5; D is undetermined. Per the germline V gene, CDR1 is SNHLY and CDR2 is FYNNEI. The CDR3 has 14 residues. Trimming shortened V by 1 base and J by 9 bases, and 15 bases separated the two germline ends. The DNA of the CDR3 is TGTGCCAGCAGTGAAGTCAGCCGCAAAAGGTCCCAGTACTTC. This gives the protein CASSEVSRKRSQYF.

This clone is a singleton in its sample. The CDR3 is CASSVDRDTEAFF. The DNA for the CDR3 is TGTGCCAGCAGCGTCGACCGGGACACTGAAGCTTTCTTT. V gene TRBV9 combines with J gene TRBJ1-1; D is ambiguous. Germline loops: CDR1 SGDLS, CDR2 YYNGEE. The CDR3 consists of 13 residues. Deletions cut 2 bases from V and 3 bases from J, with 8 bases between.

This chain links TRBV5-4 with TRBJ2-3; D uncertain. The germline V gene has CDR1 SGHNT and CDR2 YYREEE (reference sequence). V lost 1 base and J 4 bases, leaving 7 bases between the germline ends. This CDR3 spans 13 amino acids. The chain's CDR3 is CASSLLMADTQYF. CDR3 sequence (DNA): TGTGCCAGCAGCTTGTTAATGGCAGATACGCAGTATTTT.

This clone was seen only once. The sample has other DNA sequences that encode this CDR3 too. The rearrangement joins TRBV4-1 to TRBJ1-1; D call uncertain. The CDR3 length is 13 residues. Germline-derived CDR1 and CDR2 are MGHRA and YSYEKL. Trimming shortened V by 0 bases and J by 3 bases, and 5 bases separated the two germline ends. In DNA form, the CDR3 reads TGCGCCAGCAGCCAAGATAGGGACACTGAAGCTTTCTTT. Protein: CASSQDRDTEAFF.

The chain has TRBV30 and TRBJ2-5, with TRBD2 identical over 8 bases. This CDR3 has 16 residues. Germline CDR1 GTSNPN, CDR2 SVGIG (reference sequence). Trimming at V came to 1 base and at J to 5 bases, leaving 12 bases not matched to a gene. The chain's CDR3 is CAWSESEGPGGETQYF. CDR3 DNA sequence: TGTGCCTGGAGTGAATCGGAAGGACCGGGGGGGGAGACCCAGTACTTC.

The chain has TRBV27 and TRBJ1-5, with D perhaps matching TRBD1 (5 bases). V dropped 5 bases and J dropped 0 bases, with 14 bases sitting between them. The CDR3 consists of 16 residues. The germline gives CDR1 MNHEY, CDR2 SMNVEV (reference sequence). Here the CDR3 DNA reads TGTGCCAGCAGTGACTCGGGGGTGTATAGCAATCAGCCCCAGCATTTT. Amino acid sequence: CASSDSGVYSNQPQHF.

On this clone itself: At the DNA level, this CDR3 is encoded by other sequences in the same sample as well. This chain links TRBV27 with TRBJ1-5; D is perhaps TRBD1 (5 bases). CDR1 is MNHEY and CDR2 is SMNVEV in the germline V gene (reference sequence). The CDR3 loop spans 14 amino acids. V was pared by 2 bases and J by 1 base, with 6 bases between. The CDR3 loop reads CASSLRDSNQPQHF. In nucleotides, the CDR3 is TGTGCCAGCAGTTTACGGGACAGCAATCAGCCCCAGCATTTT.

J is TRBJ2-2 and V is TRBV25-1, with D unresolved. CDR3 size: 10 residues. Trimming took 4 bases from V and 6 from J, leaving 0 bases between them. Per germline, CDR1 MGHDK and CDR2 SYGVNS. The CDR3, as DNA: TGTGCCAGCAGTGCCGGGGAGCTGTTTTTT. The encoded protein is CASSAGELFF.

The chain recombines TRBV4-2 with TRBJ2-7, with 7 bases that match TRBD2. V gave up 3 bases and J gave up 2 bases; unmatched junction bases: 4. CDR3 length: 14 residues. Germline CDR1 and CDR2: LGHNA and YNFKEQ. CDR3 protein: CASSQVTSPYEQYF. CDR3 DNA: TGTGCCAGCAGCCAGGTGACTAGCCCCTACGAGCAGTACTTC.

Only one count was recorded for this clone. This chain links TRBV11-2 with TRBJ2-6; the D is unclear. The CDR3 covers 13 residues. Trimming took 2 bases from V and 2 from J, leaving 1 base between them. In germline, CDR1 is SGHAT, CDR2 FQNNGV. CDR3 sequence reads: CASSLTGANVLTF. CDR3 nucleotides: TGTGCCAGCAGCTTAACTGGGGCCAACGTCCTGACTTTC. Drawing the rest from reference TRBV11-2 and TRBJ2-6, the complete variable domain is EAGVAQSPRYKIIEKRQSVAFWCNPISGHATLYWYQQILGQGPKLLIQFQNNGVVDDSQLPKDRFSAERLKGVDSTLKIQPAKLEDSAVYLCASSLTGANVLTFGAGSRLTVL.

This chain links TRBV25-1 with TRBJ2-1, with TRBD2 identical over 14 bases. The CDR3 has 15 residues. Germline V gene sequence: CDR1 MGHDK, CDR2 SYGVNS. The V and J ends lost 8 bases and 10 bases, in that order; junction bases with no gene match: 10. CDR3 nucleotide sequence: TGTGCCAGCGGTATTTTGGGGACTAGCGGGAGAGAGCAGTTCTTC. It translates to CASGILGTSGREQFF.

V and J are TRBV5-1 and TRBJ1-3; possibly TRBD1 for D (5 bases). The CDR3 sequence is 13 residues long. Germline V gene lookup returns CDR1 SGHRS and CDR2 YFSETQ. Trimming removed 4 bases from V and 2 bases from J, with 7 bases in between. The CDR3 is CASSPGAGNTIYF. Written as DNA, the CDR3 is TGCGCCAGCAGCCCGGGGGCTGGAAACACCATATATTTT.

A note on this clone: The sample holds other DNA sequences that translate to the same CDR3. The chain couples TRBV19 to TRBJ2-1; 7 bases match TRBD2. Germline V lookup: CDR1 LNHDA, CDR2 SQIVND (reference sequence). The CDR3 consists of 14 residues. V lost 4 bases, J lost 4 bases, and 4 bases stayed unmatched. The CDR3 nucleotides read TGTGCCAGTAGTACTAGCGGTAGTTACAATGAGCAGTTCTTC. Translating gives CASSTSGSYNEQFF.